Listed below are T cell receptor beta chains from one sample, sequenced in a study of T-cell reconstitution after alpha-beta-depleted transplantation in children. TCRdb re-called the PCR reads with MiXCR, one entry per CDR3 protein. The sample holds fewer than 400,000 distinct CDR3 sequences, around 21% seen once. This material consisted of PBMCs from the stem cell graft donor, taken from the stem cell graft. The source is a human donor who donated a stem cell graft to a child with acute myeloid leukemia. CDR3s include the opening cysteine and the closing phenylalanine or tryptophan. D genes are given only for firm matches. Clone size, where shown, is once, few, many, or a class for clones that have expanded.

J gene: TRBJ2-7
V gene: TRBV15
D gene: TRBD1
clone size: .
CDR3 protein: CATSRVRGLLGEQYF
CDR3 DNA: TGTGCCACCAGCAGAGTCAGGGGGCTTCTTGGGGAGCAGTACTTC

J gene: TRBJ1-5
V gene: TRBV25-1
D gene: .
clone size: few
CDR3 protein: CASSAGDRTQHF
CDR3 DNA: TGTGCCAGCAGTGCCGGGGACCGGACCCAGCATTTT

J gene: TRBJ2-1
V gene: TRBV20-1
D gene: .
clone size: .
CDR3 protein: CSALRDSAYNEQFF
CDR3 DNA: TGCAGTGCTCTCCGGGACTCCGCTTACAATGAGCAGTTCTTC

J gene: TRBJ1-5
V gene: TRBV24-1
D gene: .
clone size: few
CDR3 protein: CATSPGNGQPQHF
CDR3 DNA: TGTGCCACCAGTCCAGGGAATGGACAGCCCCAGCATTTT

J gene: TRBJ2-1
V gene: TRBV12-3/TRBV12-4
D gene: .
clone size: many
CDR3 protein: CASSPNGHEQFF
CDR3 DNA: TGTGCCAGCAGCCCAAACGGGCATGAGCAGTTCTTC

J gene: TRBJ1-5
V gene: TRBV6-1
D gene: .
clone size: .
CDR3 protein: CASSEYRGGSNQPQHF
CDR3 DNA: TGTGCCAGCAGTGAATATAGGGGAGGCAGCAATCAGCCCCAGCATTTT

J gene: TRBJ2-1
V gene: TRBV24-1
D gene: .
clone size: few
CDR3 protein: CATSGWDGIYNEQFF
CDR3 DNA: TGTGCCACCAGTGGCTGGGACGGTATCTACAATGAGCAGTTCTTC

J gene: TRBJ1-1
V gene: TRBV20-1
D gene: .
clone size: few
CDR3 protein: CSASSLTGMNTEAFF
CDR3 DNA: TGCAGTGCTAGTAGTTTAACGGGGATGAACACTGAAGCTTTCTTT

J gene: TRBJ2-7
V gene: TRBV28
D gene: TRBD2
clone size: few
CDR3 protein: CASSLWGGTTLYEQYF
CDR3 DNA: TGTGCCAGCAGTTTATGGGGCGGGACTACCCTCTACGAGCAGTACTTC

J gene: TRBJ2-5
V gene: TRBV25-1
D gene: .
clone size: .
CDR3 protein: CASSEGQGYQETQYF
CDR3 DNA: TGTGCCAGCAGTGAAGGTCAGGGGTACCAAGAGACCCAGTACTTC

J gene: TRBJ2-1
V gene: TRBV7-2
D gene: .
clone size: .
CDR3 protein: CASSLEIFHDEQFF
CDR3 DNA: TGTGCCAGCAGCTTGGAAATCTTCCACGATGAGCAGTTCTTC

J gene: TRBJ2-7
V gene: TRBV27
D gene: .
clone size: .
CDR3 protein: CASSLGNGGSYEQYF
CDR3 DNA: TGTGCCAGCAGTTTAGGCAACGGGGGATCCTACGAGCAGTACTTC

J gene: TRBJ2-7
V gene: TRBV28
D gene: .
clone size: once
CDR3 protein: CASSSGASSYEQYF
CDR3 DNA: TGTGCCAGCAGCTCCGGGGCGAGCTCCTACGAGCAGTACTTC

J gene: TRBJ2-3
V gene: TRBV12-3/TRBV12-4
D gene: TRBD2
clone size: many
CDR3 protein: CASKLAAGTNTQYF
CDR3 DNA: TGTGCCAGCAAGCTAGCGGCGGGTACGAATACGCAGTATTTT

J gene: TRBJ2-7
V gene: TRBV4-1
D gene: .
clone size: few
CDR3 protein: CASSQVGRSYEQYF
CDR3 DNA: TGCGCCAGCAGCCAAGTCGGCAGGTCCTACGAGCAGTACTTC

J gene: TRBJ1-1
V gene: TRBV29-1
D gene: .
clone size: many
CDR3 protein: CSVGAPRPEAFF
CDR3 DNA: TGCAGCGTTGGGGCCCCCAGGCCTGAAGCTTTCTTT

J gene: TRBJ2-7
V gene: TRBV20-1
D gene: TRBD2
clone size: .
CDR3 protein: CSARRTSGSHYEQYF
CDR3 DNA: TGCAGTGCCAGAAGGACTAGCGGGTCCCACTACGAGCAGTACTTC

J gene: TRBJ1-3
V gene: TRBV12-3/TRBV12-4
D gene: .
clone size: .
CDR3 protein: CASSFSHGASGNTIYF
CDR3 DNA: TGTGCCAGCAGTTTTTCCCACGGGGCATCTGGAAACACCATATATTTT

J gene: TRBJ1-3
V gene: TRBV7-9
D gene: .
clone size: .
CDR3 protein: CASSVWDKEFGNTIYF
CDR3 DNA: TGTGCCAGCAGCGTATGGGACAAAGAATTTGGAAACACCATATATTTT

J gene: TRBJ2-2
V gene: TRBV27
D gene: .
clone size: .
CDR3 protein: CASSWFGGVGSTGELFF
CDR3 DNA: TGTGCCAGCAGTTGGTTTGGGGGAGTAGGAAGCACCGGGGAGCTGTTTTTT

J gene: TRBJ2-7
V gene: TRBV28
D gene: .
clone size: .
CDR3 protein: CASSTRDILSTIVYF
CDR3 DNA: TGTGCCTCCTCGACACGGGACATCCTCTCTACGATTGTGTACTTC

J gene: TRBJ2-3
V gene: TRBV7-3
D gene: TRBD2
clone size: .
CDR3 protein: CASSLGTSGIQDTQYF
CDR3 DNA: TGTGCCAGCAGCTTAGGGACTAGCGGGATCCAAGATACGCAGTATTTT

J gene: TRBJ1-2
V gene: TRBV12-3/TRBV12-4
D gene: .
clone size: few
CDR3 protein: CASSYGNYGYTF
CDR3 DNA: TGTGCCAGCAGTTACGGGAACTATGGCTACACCTTC

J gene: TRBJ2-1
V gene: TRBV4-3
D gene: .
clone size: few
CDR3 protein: CASSQDPGQGGNEQFF
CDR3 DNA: TGCGCCAGCAGCCAAGACCCAGGCCAGGGGGGCAATGAGCAGTTCTTC

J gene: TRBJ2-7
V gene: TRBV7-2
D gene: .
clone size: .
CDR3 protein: CASSLKSNRAYEQYF
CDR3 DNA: TGTGCCAGCAGCTTAAAGTCGAACAGAGCCTACGAGCAGTACTTC

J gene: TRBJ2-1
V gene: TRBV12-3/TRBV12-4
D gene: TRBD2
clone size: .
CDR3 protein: CASSPRGSGLATGEQFF
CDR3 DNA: TGTGCCAGCAGTCCCCGAGGTAGCGGGCTAGCTACTGGTGAGCAGTTCTTC

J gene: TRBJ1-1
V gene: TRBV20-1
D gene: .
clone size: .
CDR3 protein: CSAEGANTEAFF
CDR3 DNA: TGCAGTGCGGAGGGAGCGAACACTGAAGCTTTCTTT

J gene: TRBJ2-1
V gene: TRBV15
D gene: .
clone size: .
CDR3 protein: CATSREASPRNEQFF
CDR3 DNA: TGTGCCACCAGCAGAGAGGCCTCTCCGCGGAATGAGCAGTTCTTC

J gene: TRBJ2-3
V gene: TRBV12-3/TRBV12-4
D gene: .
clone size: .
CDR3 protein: CASSLNTQYF
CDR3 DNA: TGTGCCAGCAGTTTAAATACGCAGTATTTT

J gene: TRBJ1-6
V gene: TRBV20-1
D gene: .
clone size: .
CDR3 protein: CSARSGHYNSPLHF
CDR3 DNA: TGCAGTGCTAGATCGGGCCATTATAATTCACCCCTCCACTTT

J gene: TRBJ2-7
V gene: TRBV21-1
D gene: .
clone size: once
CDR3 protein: CASSKPLYRYEQYF
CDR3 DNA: TGTGCCAGCAGCAAACCTCTCTACCGCTACGAGCAGTACTTC

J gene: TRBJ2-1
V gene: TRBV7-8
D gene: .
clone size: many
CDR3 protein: CASSLADESSYNEQFF
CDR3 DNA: TGTGCCAGCAGCTTAGCCGACGAAAGCTCCTACAATGAGCAGTTCTTC

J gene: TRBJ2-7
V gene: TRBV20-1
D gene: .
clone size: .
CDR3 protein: CSASGGKIEQYF
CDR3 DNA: TGCAGTGCTTCAGGGGGGAAAATCGAGCAGTACTTC

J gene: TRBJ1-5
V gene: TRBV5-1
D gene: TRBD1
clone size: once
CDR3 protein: CASSPPGTGARQPQHF
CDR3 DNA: TGCGCCAGCAGCCCCCCGGGGACAGGGGCCAGACAGCCCCAGCATTTT

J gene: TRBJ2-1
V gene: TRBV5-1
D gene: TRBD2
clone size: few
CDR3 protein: CASSHSGTSGNNEQFF
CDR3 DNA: TGCGCCAGCAGCCACTCGGGGACTAGCGGTAACAATGAGCAGTTCTTC

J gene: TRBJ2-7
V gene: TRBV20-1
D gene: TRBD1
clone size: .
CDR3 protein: CSARAGTGGDEQYF
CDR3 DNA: TGCAGTGCTAGAGCCGGGACAGGGGGCGACGAGCAGTACTTC

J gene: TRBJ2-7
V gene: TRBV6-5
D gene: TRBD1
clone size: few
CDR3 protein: CASSYRRGYEQYF
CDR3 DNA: TGTGCCAGCAGTTACCGCAGGGGGTACGAGCAGTACTTC

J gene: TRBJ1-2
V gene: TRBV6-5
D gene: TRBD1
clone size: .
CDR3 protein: CASSRTGDDGYTF
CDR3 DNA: TGTGCCAGCTCTAGAACAGGGGACGACGGCTACACCTTC

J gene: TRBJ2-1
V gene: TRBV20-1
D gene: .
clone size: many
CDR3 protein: CSASFNEQFF
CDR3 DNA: TGCAGTGCTAGTTTCAATGAGCAGTTCTTC

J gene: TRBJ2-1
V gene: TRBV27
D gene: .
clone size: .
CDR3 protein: CASSLGSPPFYNEQFF
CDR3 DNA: TGTGCCAGCAGTTTAGGGAGCCCACCCTTCTACAATGAGCAGTTCTTC

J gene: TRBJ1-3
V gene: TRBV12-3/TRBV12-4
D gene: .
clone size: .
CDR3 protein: CASSRPLGHHSGNTIYF
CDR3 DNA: TGTGCCAGCAGTCGCCCGCTGGGACACCACTCTGGAAACACCATATATTTT